This is a list of T cell receptor beta chains from one sample in a study of shared clonotypes between healthy human individuals. Only in-frame clones appear in the TCRdb table, and some are missing; sequencing was by immunoSEQ multiplex PCR. The repertoire holds 2,500,000 or so clones, with 92% as singletons. The sample taken for sequencing was naive CD4+ T cells from PBMCs. The receptors shown here come from a man younger than 35 in good health. Some clones in this sample may be carry-over from other donors' samples. CDR3s include the opening cysteine and the closing phenylalanine or tryptophan. Each record gives: D gene, J gene, V gene, clone size, CDR3 protein, CDR3 DNA. The D gene is left open where the match is weak. Only some rows state a clone size, as once, few, many or a class for expanded clones.

NA | TRBJ1-2 | TRBV6-1 | NA | CASSAWGAGYGYTF | TGTGCCAGCAGTGCCTGGGGCGCGGGGTATGGCTACACCTTC
NA | TRBJ2-1 | TRBV7-8 | NA | CASSLDWRSSYNEQFF | TGTGCCAGCAGCTTAGACTGGCGGAGCTCCTACAATGAGCAGTTCTTC
TRBD1 | TRBJ2-7 | TRBV30 | once | CAWSWTGGAYEQHF | TGTGCCTGGAGTTGGACAGGGGGCGCGTACGAGCAGCACTTC
NA | TRBJ1-4 | TRBV6-5 | few | CASSQPPNEKLFF | TGTGCCAGCAGTCAACCCCCAAATGAAAAACTGTTTTTT
NA | TRBJ1-6 | TRBV30 | NA | CAWSLTGYGSPLHF | TGTGCCTGGAGTTTAACAGGGTACGGTTCACCCCTCCACTTT
NA | TRBJ1-1 | TRBV6-4 | few | CASTPSRNTEAFF | TGTGCCAGCACCCCCTCCAGGAACACTGAAGCTTTCTTT
TRBD1 | TRBJ2-6 | TRBV28 | once | CASSLPGQGRSGANVLTF | TGTGCCAGCAGTTTACCCGGACAGGGCCGCTCTGGGGCCAACGTCCTGACTTTC
TRBD1 | TRBJ1-2 | TRBV27 | NA | CASSGTGGRNGYTF | TGTGCCAGCAGTGGGACAGGGGGCCGTAATGGCTACACCTTC
NA | TRBJ1-5 | TRBV10-1 | NA | CASSPHRSGSPNQPQHF | TGCGCCAGCAGCCCTCACCGGTCCGGCAGCCCCAATCAGCCCCAGCATTTT
NA | TRBJ2-3 | TRBV18 | NA | CASSPRLAITDTQYF | TGTGCCAGCTCACCAAGGCTAGCGATTACAGATACGCAGTATTTT
NA | TRBJ1-5 | TRBV6-1 | few | CASSELGTNQPQHF | TGTGCCAGCAGTGAACTAGGGACCAATCAGCCCCAGCATTTT
NA | TRBJ2-7 | TRBV5-1 | NA | CASSLTGYEQYF | TGCGCCAGCAGCTTGACTGGCTACGAGCAGTACTTC
NA | TRBJ2-7 | TRBV7-6 | NA | CASSLVFRVRYEQYF | TGTGCCAGCAGCTTAGTCTTCAGGGTACGGTACGAGCAGTACTTC
NA | TRBJ2-3 | TRBV10-3 | once | CAISGGGDTQYF | TGTGCCATCAGTGGGGGCGGGGATACGCAGTATTTT
TRBD2 | TRBJ2-7 | TRBV6-5 | NA | CASSYSGLAGREQYF | TGTGCCAGCAGTTACTCGGGACTAGCGGGACGCGAGCAGTACTTC
NA | TRBJ2-6 | TRBV11-3 | NA | CASSLSSPGANVLTF | TGTGCCAGCAGCTTAAGTTCACCTGGGGCCAACGTCCTGACTTTC
TRBD2 | TRBJ2-5 | TRBV30 | NA | CAWSVGTSGRETQYF | TGTGCCTGGAGTGTCGGGACTAGCGGGAGAGAGACCCAGTACTTC
NA | TRBJ1-1 | TRBV21-1 | NA | CASSKYAASTEDTEAFF | TGTGCCAGCAGCAAATATGCGGCCAGTACTGAGGACACTGAAGCTTTCTTT
NA | TRBJ1-1 | TRBV11-2 | NA | CASSLWARAFF | TGTGCCAGCAGCTTGTGGGCACGAGCTTTCTTT
NA | TRBJ2-2 | TRBV4-3 | NA | CASSQAAVAGELFF | TGCGCCAGCAGCCAGGCCGCCGTCGCCGGGGAGCTGTTTTTT
TRBD2 | TRBJ2-5 | TRBV5-1 | NA | CASSLVGAGGSETQYF | TGCGCCAGCAGCTTGGTTGGAGCGGGAGGGTCTGAGACCCAGTACTTC
TRBD1 | TRBJ2-7 | TRBV28 | once | CASSSPGQVTYEQYF | TGTGCCAGCAGTTCTCCGGGACAGGTAACCTACGAGCAGTACTTC
NA | TRBJ1-1 | TRBV9 | NA | CASSPIGAGNTEAFF | TGTGCCAGCAGCCCCATCGGCGCGGGAAACACTGAAGCTTTCTTT
NA | TRBJ1-5 | TRBV28 | NA | CASRPASTPSNQPQHF | TGTGCCAGCAGACCAGCATCGACCCCGTCCAATCAGCCCCAGCATTTT
NA | TRBJ2-3 | TRBV10-3 | NA | CAQGQEPDTQYF | TGTGCCCAGGGGCAGGAGCCAGATACGCAGTATTTT
NA | TRBJ1-2 | TRBV28 | NA | CASSSGGVQTYGYTF | TGTGCCAGCAGTTCGGGAGGGGTACAGACCTATGGCTACACCTTC
NA | TRBJ2-3 | TRBV11-2 | NA | CASSSSDTQYF | TGTGCCAGCAGCTCCTCTGATACGCAGTATTTT
NA | TRBJ2-7 | TRBV6-1 | few | CASSEVGGDIPSYEQYF | TGTGCCAGCAGTGAAGTCGGCGGGGACATACCCTCCTACGAGCAGTACTTC
NA | TRBJ2-5 | TRBV11-3 | NA | CASSPGAQETQYF | TGTGCCAGCAGTCCTGGGGCACAAGAGACCCAGTACTTC
NA | TRBJ2-1 | TRBV11-2 | NA | CASSYHNEQFF | TGTGCCAGCAGCTATCACAATGAGCAGTTCTTC
NA | TRBJ1-1 | TRBV6-5 | NA | CASSLNRDGTEAFF | TGTGCCAGCAGCCTAAACAGGGACGGCACTGAAGCTTTCTTT
TRBD1 | TRBJ2-1 | TRBV2 | NA | CASNRGTYNEQFF | TGTGCCAGCAACAGGGGGACCTACAATGAGCAGTTCTTC
NA | TRBJ2-7 | TRBV12-5 | NA | CASGLGTGYEQYF | TGTGCTAGTGGTTTGGGTACCGGCTACGAGCAGTACTTC
NA | TRBJ2-7 | TRBV5-1 | NA | CASSLVGGYYEQYF | TGCGCCAGCAGCTTGGTTGGGGGGTATTACGAGCAGTACTTC
NA | TRBJ1-2 | TRBV19 | NA | CASSVPGPYGYTF | TGTGCCAGTAGCGTCCCTGGCCCATATGGCTACACCTTC
NA | TRBJ1-4 | TRBV10-3 | once | CAIRQDPTNEKLFF | TGTGCCATCAGACAGGACCCAACTAATGAAAAACTGTTTTTT
NA | TRBJ1-1 | TRBV6-5 | NA | CASSLQGVGTEAFF | TGTGCCAGCAGTTTACAGGGAGTCGGCACTGAAGCTTTCTTT
NA | TRBJ1-2 | TRBV12-5 | NA | CASGFSGGGYTF | TGTGCTAGTGGTTTCTCAGGTGGTGGCTACACCTTC
NA | TRBJ2-7 | TRBV6-1 | NA | CASSEGAGTYF | TGTGCCAGCAGTGAGGGGGCGGGAACGTACTTC
NA | TRBJ1-6 | TRBV5-1 | NA | CASSSVSGSPLHF | TGCGCCAGCAGCTCGGTCTCGGGTTCACCCCTCCACTTT
TRBD2 | TRBJ2-1 | TRBV7-2 | NA | CASSLLTSGSEQFF | TGTGCCAGCAGCTTATTAACTAGCGGGTCTGAGCAGTTCTTC
TRBD2 | TRBJ2-3 | TRBV7-6 | NA | CASSTGLAGGGDTQYF | TGTGCCAGCAGCACCGGACTAGCGGGAGGGGGAGATACGCAGTATTTT
TRBD1 | TRBJ1-2 | TRBV7-2 | once | CASSSPPGQIYGYTF | TGTGCCAGCAGCTCCCCGCCGGGACAGATCTATGGCTACACCTTC
NA | TRBJ2-7 | TRBV5-1 | NA | CASSLASRSYEQYF | TGCGCCAGCAGCTTGGCTAGCCGATCCTACGAGCAGTACTTC
TRBD1 | TRBJ1-4 | TRBV19 | NA | CASSRRGQATNEKLFF | TGTGCCAGTAGTAGGAGGGGGCAGGCAACTAATGAAAAACTGTTTTTT
NA | TRBJ1-1 | TRBV6-5 | NA | CASRARVGSGEAFF | TGTGCCAGCAGGGCCCGAGTGGGCTCGGGTGAAGCTTTCTTT